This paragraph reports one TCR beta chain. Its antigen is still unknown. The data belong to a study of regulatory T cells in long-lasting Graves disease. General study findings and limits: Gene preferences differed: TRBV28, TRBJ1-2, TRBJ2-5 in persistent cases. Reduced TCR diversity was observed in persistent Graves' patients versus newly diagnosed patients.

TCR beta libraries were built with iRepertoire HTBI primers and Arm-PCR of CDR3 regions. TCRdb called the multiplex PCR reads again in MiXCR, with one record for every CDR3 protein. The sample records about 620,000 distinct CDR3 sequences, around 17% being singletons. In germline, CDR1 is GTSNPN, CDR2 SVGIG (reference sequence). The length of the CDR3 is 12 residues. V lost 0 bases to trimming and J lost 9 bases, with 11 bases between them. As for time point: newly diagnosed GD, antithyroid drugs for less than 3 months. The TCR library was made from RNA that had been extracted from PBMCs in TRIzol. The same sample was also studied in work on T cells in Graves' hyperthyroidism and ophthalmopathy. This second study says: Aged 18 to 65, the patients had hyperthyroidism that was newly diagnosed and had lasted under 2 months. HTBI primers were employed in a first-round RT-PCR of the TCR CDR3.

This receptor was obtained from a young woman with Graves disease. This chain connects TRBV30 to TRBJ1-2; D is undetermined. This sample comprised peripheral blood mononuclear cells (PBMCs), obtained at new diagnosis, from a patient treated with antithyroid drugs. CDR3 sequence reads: CAWSVPARRYTF. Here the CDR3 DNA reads TGTGCCTGGAGTGTACCGGCACGACGCTACACCTTC.